Listed below are T cell receptor beta chains from one sample, sequenced in a study of T-cell reconstitution after alpha-beta-depleted transplantation in children. MiXCR was run by TCRdb on the PCR reads, yielding one entry per CDR3 protein. The sample carries about 490,000 distinct CDR3 sequences, about 10% recorded once. This specimen was PBMCs, taken before TCRalphabeta/CD19-depleted stem cell transplant. Receptor source: a child between 2 and 9 years old with inherited bone marrow failure, due to receive a stem cell transplant. Both conserved end residues are part of each CDR3. A D gene is named only where the DNA matches it firmly. Where a row states a size, it is once, few, many or the class of an expanded clone; other rows omit it.

D	J	V	size	CDR3	DNA
TRBD1	TRBJ2-7	TRBV3-1	few	CASSQEMGQAYEQYF	TGTGCCAGCAGCCAAGAAATGGGACAGGCCTACGAGCAGTACTTC
TRBD1	TRBJ2-7	TRBV29-1	NA	CSVEVMGQGTYEQYF	TGCAGCGTTGAAGTGATGGGACAGGGAACCTACGAGCAGTACTTC
TRBD2	TRBJ2-3	TRBV4-3	NA	CASSQDLLAGGSDTQYF	TGCGCCAGCAGCCAAGATCTGCTAGCGGGAGGGTCAGATACGCAGTATTTT
NA	TRBJ2-1	TRBV28	many	CASSLTRTKLNNEQFF	TGTGCCAGCAGTTTAACCCGGACTAAGCTAAACAATGAGCAGTTCTTC
NA	TRBJ2-7	TRBV10-3	few	CAISVTGPRGEQYF	TGTGCCATCAGTGTAACAGGGCCCAGGGGCGAGCAGTACTTC
TRBD1	TRBJ2-7	TRBV4-3	NA	CASSQHRDSSYEQYF	TGCGCCAGCAGCCAACACCGGGACAGCTCCTACGAGCAGTACTTC
NA	TRBJ2-3	TRBV15	many	CATAGGSSTDTQYF	TGTGCCACCGCTGGGGGTTCTAGCACAGATACGCAGTATTTT
TRBD1	TRBJ1-5	TRBV12-3/TRBV12-4	many	CASSFVGTEEPQHF	TGTGCCAGCAGTTTCGTTGGGACAGAGGAGCCCCAGCATTTT
NA	TRBJ1-5	TRBV27	many	CASSYRGGNQPQHF	TGTGCCAGCAGTTATCGGGGAGGCAATCAGCCCCAGCATTTT
NA	TRBJ2-7	TRBV4-2	few	CASSHSPRRGTYEQYF	TGTGCCAGCAGCCATTCTCCGCGGCGCGGGACCTACGAGCAGTACTTC
NA	TRBJ1-5	TRBV6-6	many	CAISADLRPQHF	TGTGCCATTTCGGCGGATTTGCGGCCCCAGCATTTT
NA	TRBJ1-2	TRBV12-3/TRBV12-4	many	CASSLAGARVAGYTF	TGTGCCAGCAGTTTAGCGGGGGCCCGGGTAGCTGGCTACACCTTC
NA	TRBJ2-7	TRBV28	few	CASSTPAEASYEQYF	TGTGCCAGCAGCACCCCGGCGGAGGCGAGCTACGAGCAGTACTTC
TRBD1	TRBJ2-7	TRBV5-1	few	CASSFGQGATEQYF	TGCGCCAGCAGCTTTGGACAGGGGGCCACCGAGCAGTACTTC
NA	TRBJ2-5	TRBV7-2	few	CASSPAGGGETQYF	TGTGCCAGCAGCCCGGCAGGGGGGGGAGAGACCCAGTACTTC
NA	TRBJ2-1	TRBV19	few	CASSSGDYNEQFF	TGTGCCAGTAGTAGCGGGGACTACAATGAGCAGTTCTTC
TRBD1	TRBJ2-7	TRBV5-1	many	CASSLTGVYEQYF	TGCGCCAGCAGCTTGACAGGGGTCTACGAGCAGTACTTC
NA	TRBJ2-1	TRBV28	many	CASSLVAGSIGNEQFF	TGTGCCAGCAGTTTGGTGGCAGGGTCGATTGGCAATGAGCAGTTCTTC
NA	TRBJ2-2	TRBV18	many	CASSPLGNTGELFF	TGTGCCAGCTCACCATTGGGAAACACCGGGGAGCTGTTTTTT
TRBD2	TRBJ2-1	TRBV28	NA	CATLAGLVGEQFF	TGTGCCACCCTAGCGGGACTTGTCGGTGAGCAGTTCTTC
TRBD1	TRBJ1-1	TRBV15	many	CATSRAVRTGDTEAFF	TGTGCCACCAGCAGAGCTGTCCGGACAGGGGACACTGAAGCTTTCTTT
NA	TRBJ2-3	TRBV20-1	once	CSARDWRTLTTDTQYF	TGCAGTGCTAGAGACTGGCGGACACTTACCACAGATACGCAGTATTTT
NA	TRBJ2-5	TRBV20-1	many	CSASGSGQETQYF	TGCAGTGCTAGTGGCAGCGGCCAAGAGACCCAGTACTTC
NA	TRBJ2-1	TRBV6-5	many	CASSYSSGNEQFF	TGTGCCAGCAGTTACTCCTCAGGCAATGAGCAGTTCTTC
NA	TRBJ2-1	TRBV12-3/TRBV12-4	few	CASSPEILSSYNEQFF	TGTGCCAGCAGTCCAGAGATATTGAGCTCCTACAATGAGCAGTTCTTC
TRBD2	TRBJ2-1	TRBV27	many	CASSPSRGLAYNEQFF	TGTGCCAGCAGTCCAAGCAGGGGACTAGCGTACAATGAGCAGTTCTTC
TRBD2	TRBJ2-2	TRBV5-1	many	CASRPAGLAGTGELFF	TGCGCCAGCAGACCGGCTGGACTAGCGGGTACCGGGGAGCTGTTTTTT
TRBD2	TRBJ2-1	TRBV12-3/TRBV12-4	NA	CASRIAGTSVYNEQFF	TGTGCCAGCAGGATCGCCGGGACTAGCGTATACAATGAGCAGTTCTTC
TRBD2	TRBJ2-7	TRBV9	NA	CASSDGLAGGYEQYF	TGTGCCAGCAGCGACGGACTAGCGGGAGGGTACGAGCAGTACTTC
TRBD1	TRBJ1-1	TRBV12-3/TRBV12-4	many	CASSPGGGTEAFF	TGTGCCAGCAGTCCAGGGGGGGGGACTGAAGCTTTCTTT
NA	TRBJ1-5	TRBV7-2	many	CASSWTRSRNQPQHF	TGTGCCAGCAGCTGGACGAGGTCACGAAATCAGCCCCAGCATTTT
TRBD2	TRBJ2-5	TRBV3-1	few	CASSSPWTSGRQPAQETQYF	TGTGCCAGCAGCTCCCCGTGGACTAGCGGGAGGCAACCGGCACAAGAGACCCAGTACTTC
TRBD2	TRBJ2-3	TRBV15	many	CATSRDRASGRVDTQYF	TGTGCCACCAGCAGAGATCGGGCTAGCGGGAGGGTAGATACGCAGTATTTT
NA	TRBJ2-1	TRBV6-2/TRBV6-3	many	CASSYSSESEQFF	TGTGCCAGCAGTTACTCTTCGGAGTCTGAGCAGTTCTTC
NA	TRBJ2-1	TRBV19	NA	CASSIGIAVSYNEQFF	TGTGCCAGTAGTATAGGGATAGCGGTCTCCTACAATGAGCAGTTCTTC